This TCR beta chain is from a study of identical twins. This clonotype was detected ten times or more. CDR3 length: 14 amino acids. V was shortened by 2 bases and J by 6 bases, with 11 bases between the two germline ends. Germline assignment: CDR1 LGHNA and CDR2 YNFKEQ. TCRdb reprocessed the 5' RACE reads via MiXCR and lists one record per CDR3 protein. The sample includes fewer than 900,000 distinct CDR3 sequences, 21% seen only once; the top ten take 4% to 5.5%. This same sample was also taken into another study, of T cells expressing NK-cell markers. That source adds: Sorted CD3+CD56-NKG2C+, CD3+CD56+NKG2C- and CD3+CD56+NKG2C+ T cells were the source of the TCR beta repertoires.

The clonotype comes from a woman in her late teens or twenties in good health. The rearrangement joins TRBV4-2 to TRBJ2-1; D is possibly TRBD2 (5 bases). Sequenced input: PBMCs. CDR3 nucleotide sequence: TGTGCCAGCAGCCAAATTGACTATGGCAATGAGCAGTTCTTC. This sequence encodes CASSQIDYGNEQFF.